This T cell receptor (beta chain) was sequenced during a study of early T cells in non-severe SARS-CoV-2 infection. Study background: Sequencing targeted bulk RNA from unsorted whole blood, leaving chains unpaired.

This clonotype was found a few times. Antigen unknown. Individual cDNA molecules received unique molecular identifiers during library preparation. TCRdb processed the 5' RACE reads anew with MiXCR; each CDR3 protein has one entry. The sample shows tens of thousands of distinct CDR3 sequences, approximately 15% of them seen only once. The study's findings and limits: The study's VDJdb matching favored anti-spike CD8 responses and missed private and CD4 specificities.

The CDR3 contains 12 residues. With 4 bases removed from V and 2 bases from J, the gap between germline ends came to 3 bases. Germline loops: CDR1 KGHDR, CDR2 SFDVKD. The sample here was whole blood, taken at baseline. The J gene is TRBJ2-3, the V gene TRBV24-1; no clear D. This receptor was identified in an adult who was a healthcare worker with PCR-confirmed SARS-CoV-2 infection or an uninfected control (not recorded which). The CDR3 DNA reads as TGTGCCACCAGTGACTCCACAGATACGCAGTATTTT. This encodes CATSDSTDTQYF.